These T cell receptor beta chains were read from a single sample in a study of blood T cell repertoires in COVID-19. Method: immunoSEQ multiplex PCR; TCRdb's copy keeps in-frame clones and lacks some. The profile shows about 250,000 clones, about 89% of them singletons. Input material: PBMCs or T cells enriched from blood (not recorded which). The receptors were sampled from a man in his forties who had recovered from COVID-19. Each CDR3 is given with its conserved first and last residue. Clone sizes are given selectively: once, few, many, or a class where the clone is expanded.

CASSSGTGVSETQYF	TRBJ2-5	TRBV7-8	-
CASGSPGWTDYTNYGYTF	TRBJ1-2	TRBV12-5	-
CASSPLTGTYEQYF	TRBJ2-7	TRBV11-2	-
CASSGLAGGNYQETQYF	TRBJ2-5	TRBV7-9	-
CAWSVRGGGAGGELFF	TRBJ2-2	TRBV30	-
CASSLDRLAGGPEHEQYF	TRBJ2-7	TRBV11-3	-
CASSLAGGADTQYF	TRBJ2-3	TRBV7-3	-
CASRLRGASYEQYF	TRBJ2-7	TRBV19	once
CASSLSRGRDSPLHF	TRBJ1-6	TRBV19	-
CAWSVRGTEAFF	TRBJ1-1	TRBV30	-
CASTGGGQPQHF	TRBJ1-5	TRBV6-5	once
CASSQAPAVKYYGYTF	TRBJ1-2	TRBV3-1/TRBV3-2	-
CASSLAPGQGEIAQGYTF	TRBJ1-2	TRBV5-5	-
CASSITAGSYEQYF	TRBJ2-7	TRBV5-6	-
CASIWDRNTEAFF	TRBJ1-1	TRBV6-5	-
CASSNRFQDTRHEFF	TRBJ2-1	TRBV28	once
CASSFRQGYTEKLFF	TRBJ1-4	TRBV11-2	-
CASSPRQAKNIQYF	TRBJ2-4	TRBV9	-
CASSLGLAGGTETQYF	TRBJ2-5	TRBV9	-
CASSTGTGGHQPQHF	TRBJ1-5	TRBV28	-
CASSPFNFLGTGNTGELFF	TRBJ2-2	TRBV18	-
CSATARDRANYGYTF	TRBJ1-2	TRBV29-1	-
CASSESGLAAPYEQYF	TRBJ2-7	TRBV6-1	-
CASSAGSDGYTF	TRBJ1-2	TRBV19	-
CASSPGTRLGQPQHF	TRBJ1-5	TRBV5-8	-
CASRTRHYEQYF	TRBJ2-7	TRBV28	-
CASSRAVFQGGGELFF	TRBJ2-2	TRBV7-8	-
CSVVSQGLSEQFF	TRBJ2-1	TRBV29-1	-
CASSFQGVISYEQYF	TRBJ2-7	TRBV7-2	once
CASSQAYPGGSYNEQFF	TRBJ2-1	TRBV4-3	-
CASSPGTSGTYEQYF	TRBJ2-7	TRBV28	-
CATSWIAGEGDQPQHF	TRBJ1-5	TRBV15	-
CSASFRSYEQYF	TRBJ2-7	TRBV20-1	-
CASSLFPKGPKSSYEQYF	TRBJ2-7	TRBV7-6	-
CASSPSGRARETQYF	TRBJ2-5	TRBV5-1	-
CASSFRDTNTEAFF	TRBJ1-1	TRBV11-2	-
CASSQERGGTEAFF	TRBJ1-1	TRBV4-3	-
CASSQPTGASGNTIYF	TRBJ1-3	TRBV4-1	-
CASSEVGLGNTIYF	TRBJ1-3	TRBV6-1	-
CASREAGHANQPQHF	TRBJ1-5	TRBV6-1	-
CATSRGTEAGSGELFF	TRBJ2-2	TRBV15	-
CASRAGPYNSPLHF	TRBJ1-6	TRBV19	-
CATSSRESQPQHF	TRBJ1-5	TRBV24-1	once